The entry below gives a single T cell receptor (beta chain) sequence along with its context. This sample is part of a study of CD8 T cells in Susac syndrome. Reverse transcription of about 0.5 to 1 ug RNA was performed with random hexamers. Coverage of TCR beta CDR3 amplification by immunoSEQ multiplex PCR extended to 54 Vbeta and 13 Jbeta. TCRdb itself ran the immunoSEQ multiplex PCR reads through MiXCR, one entry per CDR3 protein. The top ten clones hold around 0.28% of a sample with 120,000 or so distinct CDR3 sequences, around 94% of them seen once. This CDR3 region has 14 residues. With 2 bases removed from V and 1 base from J, the gap between germline ends came to 9 bases. CDR1 is SGHRS and CDR2 is YFSETQ in the germline V gene.

The chain links TRBV5-1 to TRBJ1-1; D ambiguous. Input material: CD8+ T cells from PBMCs. The sequence was collected from a human donor with Susac syndrome. CDR3 sequence (DNA): TGCGCCAGCAGCTTTGACCTAGGGAACACTGAAGCTTTCTTT. Its translation is CASSFDLGNTEAFF.